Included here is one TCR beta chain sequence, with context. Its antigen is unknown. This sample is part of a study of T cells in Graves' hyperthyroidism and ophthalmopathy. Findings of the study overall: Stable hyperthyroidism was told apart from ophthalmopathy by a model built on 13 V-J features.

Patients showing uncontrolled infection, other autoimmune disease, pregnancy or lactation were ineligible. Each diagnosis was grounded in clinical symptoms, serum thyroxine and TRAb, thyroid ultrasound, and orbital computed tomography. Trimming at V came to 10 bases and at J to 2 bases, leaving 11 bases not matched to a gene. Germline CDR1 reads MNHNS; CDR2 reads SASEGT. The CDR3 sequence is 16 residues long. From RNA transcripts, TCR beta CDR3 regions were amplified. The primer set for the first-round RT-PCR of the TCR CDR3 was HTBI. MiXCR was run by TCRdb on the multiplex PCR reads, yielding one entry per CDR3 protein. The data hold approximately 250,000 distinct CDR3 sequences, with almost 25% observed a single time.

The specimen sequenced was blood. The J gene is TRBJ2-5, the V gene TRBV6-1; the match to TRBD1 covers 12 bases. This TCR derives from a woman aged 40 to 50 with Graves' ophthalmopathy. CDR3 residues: CATRSRDRGPQETQYF. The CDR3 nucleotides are TGTGCCACTCGGTCACGGGACAGGGGGCCACAAGAGACCCAGTACTTC.